Listed below are T cell receptor beta chains from one sample, sequenced in a study of Graves' ophthalmopathy and Graves' hyperthyroidism. Using its own MiXCR run on the multiplex PCR reads, TCRdb lists one record per CDR3 protein. The sample lists some 520,000 distinct CDR3 sequences; approximately 15% were seen once. The sequenced material came from blood. The receptors stem from a woman in her thirties with Graves' ophthalmopathy. CDR3s include the opening cysteine and the closing phenylalanine or tryptophan. Each record gives: V gene, clone size, D gene, J gene, CDR3 DNA, CDR3 protein. The D gene is left open where the match is weak. For some rows the clone size is stated as once, few or many, or as a class when expanded; others skip it.

TRBV19	many	.	TRBJ1-2	TGTGCCAGTAGTATTTCGAGGGCCTATGGCTACACCTTC	CASSISRAYGYTF
TRBV6-1	many	TRBD1	TRBJ2-7	TGTGCCAGCAGCGAGGAAGTTACAGGGGCCTACGAGCAGTACTTC	CASSEEVTGAYEQYF
TRBV20-1	.	.	TRBJ2-5	TGCAGTGCTAGAACGGGTTGGGAGGCCCAGTACTTC	CSARTGWEAQYF
TRBV5-1	many	.	TRBJ1-1	TGCGCCAGCAGCTTGGGGTCGGGGCCCAACACTGAAGCTTTCTTT	CASSLGSGPNTEAFF
TRBV19	many	.	TRBJ2-5	TGTGCCAGTCCTGGACTGAACCAAGAGACCCAGTACTTC	CASPGLNQETQYF
TRBV27	many	.	TRBJ2-7	TGTGCCAGCAGTTTCCGGGTTAGCGACGAGCAGTACTTC	CASSFRVSDEQYF
TRBV4-1	.	.	TRBJ2-2	TGCGCCAGCAGCCAAGTAGGTACCGTCAACACCGGGGAGCTGTTTTTT	CASSQVGTVNTGELFF
TRBV28	many	.	TRBJ2-7	TGTGCCAGCAGTTTAGGCCTTAGCGGAAACCTTCCTGGTAGCTACTTC	CASSLGLSGNLPGSYF
TRBV29-1	many	TRBD1	TRBJ2-7	TGCAGCGGCCGGGACAGGGGCGCCTACGAGCAGTACTTC	CSGRDRGAYEQYF
TRBV6-1	many	TRBD2	TRBJ2-7	TGTGCCAGCAGTGAACGACCACCGGGACTAGCAAGCTACGAGCAGTACTTC	CASSERPPGLASYEQYF
TRBV4-1	few	.	TRBJ2-5	TGCGCCAGCAGCCCTAACCGGGGGTCGGAGACCCAGTACTTC	CASSPNRGSETQYF
TRBV20-1	many	TRBD2	TRBJ2-2	TGCAGTGCTCGACCCGGAAGCGGGAGAAGCTCCGGGGAGCTGTTTTTT	CSARPGSGRSSGELFF
TRBV13	few	TRBD1	TRBJ1-1	TGTGCCAGCAGCTTAGGCCCGATACGGGACAGGTCCCCTGAAGCTTTCTTT	CASSLGPIRDRSPEAFF
TRBV24-1	.	TRBD1	TRBJ2-5	TGTGCCACCAGTGACCCCGGGACAGGGGGCCGTCAAGAGACCCAGTACTTC	CATSDPGTGGRQETQYF
TRBV29-1	many	.	TRBJ1-1	TGCAGCGTGACATACGCGGCTGAAGCTTTCTTT	CSVTYAAEAFF
TRBV28	many	TRBD2	TRBJ2-5	TGTGCCAGCAGTTGGGAAGGTAGCGGGATAGAGACCCAGTACTTC	CASSWEGSGIETQYF
TRBV27	.	.	TRBJ2-7	TGTGCCAGCAGTTTAGGTCTTGGCCTCTACGAGCAGTACTTC	CASSLGLGLYEQYF
TRBV11-1	.	.	TRBJ2-7	TGTGCCAGCAGCCTCCACGGACTCGTCCCGATTGACGAGCAGTGCTTC	CASSLHGLVPIDEQCF
TRBV11-2	.	.	TRBJ2-5	TGTGCCAGCAGCCTCCGAGCGAGTATGAACCAAGAGACCCAGTACTTC	CASSLRASMNQETQYF
TRBV12-3/TRBV12-4	many	.	TRBJ1-2	TGTGCCAGCAGGACAGTTACTGACTATGGCTACACCTTC	CASRTVTDYGYTF
TRBV6-1	many	.	TRBJ1-1	TGTGCCAGCAGTGAAGAAACAGGCGGGAGCACTGAAGCTTTCTTT	CASSEETGGSTEAFF
TRBV10-3	many	.	TRBJ2-2	TGTGCCATCAACCGGGCCGCGAACACCGGGGAGCTGTTTTTT	CAINRAANTGELFF
TRBV11-2	.	.	TRBJ1-3	TGTGCCAGCAGCTTAGAGCCCGGCCTATTACAGAGCTCTGGAAACACCATATATTTT	CASSLEPGLLQSSGNTIYF
TRBV9	few	TRBD1	TRBJ2-7	TGTGCCAGCAGCGTGGGACAGAACCCCCACGAGCAGTACTTC	CASSVGQNPHEQYF
TRBV6-5	many	.	TRBJ1-2	TGTGCCAGCAGTTACGATGTGGACGTGCGTGTCTATGGCTACACCTTC	CASSYDVDVRVYGYTF
TRBV27	many	.	TRBJ2-7	TGTGCCAGCAAACTGGACAGCAGCTCCTACGAGCAGTACTTC	CASKLDSSSYEQYF
TRBV28	.	TRBD2	TRBJ2-2	TGTGCCAGCAGTTTCCGGCTAGCGGGGTCCTCAATATACACCGGGGAGCTGTTTTTT	CASSFRLAGSSIYTGELFF
TRBV19	few	TRBD1	TRBJ2-1	TGTGCCAGTACTGCGGGACAGGGGTCCTACAATGAGCAGTTCTTC	CASTAGQGSYNEQFF
TRBV6-5	many	TRBD2	TRBJ2-7	TGTGCCAGCGGGAGGGTAGGCTCCTACGAGCAGTACTTC	CASGRVGSYEQYF
TRBV28	many	.	TRBJ2-4	TGTGCCAGCTCGAAAGGACAGCGGCTTCCTCAGTACTTC	CASSKGQRLPQYF
TRBV6-5	many	.	TRBJ2-4	TGTGCCAGCAGTTACTCGAGGACTTCGTTCGACATTCAGTACTTC	CASSYSRTSFDIQYF
TRBV11-3	many	.	TRBJ1-1	TGTGCCAGCAGCCTCAGGGGATACATGAACACTGAAGCTTTCTTT	CASSLRGYMNTEAFF
TRBV28	many	.	TRBJ2-7	TGTGCCAGCAGCACACCGACGGTATTGAGGGAGCAGTACTTC	CASSTPTVLREQYF
TRBV19	.	TRBD1	TRBJ1-1	TGTGCCAGTACCGATATGGGGGACAGGGAGGGTTCTGAAGCTTTCTTT	CASTDMGDREGSEAFF
TRBV6-1	many	.	TRBJ1-1	TGTGCCAGCAGTGAAGCGGGGGGCCTGGCTTTCTTT	CASSEAGGLAFF
TRBV29-1	.	TRBD1	TRBJ1-1	TGCAGCGTCGCCAATCCGGGACAGGTAGACACTGAAGCTTTCTTT	CSVANPGQVDTEAFF
TRBV6-5	many	TRBD1	TRBJ1-2	TGTGCCAGCAGTAGGGACAGCTACTATGGCTACACCTTC	CASSRDSYYGYTF
TRBV14	few	.	TRBJ2-2	TGTGCCAGCAGCCAAGTAAAAGGCGGGGAGCTGTTTTTT	CASSQVKGGELFF
TRBV29-1	many	.	TRBJ1-2	TGCAGCGTTGAAGATCAGGGGAGCAGGGGTGGCTACACCTTC	CSVEDQGSRGGYTF
TRBV20-1	many	.	TRBJ2-7	TGCAGTGCAACTACTAGCTCCTACGAGCAGTACTTC	CSATTSSYEQYF
TRBV14	few	.	TRBJ1-2	TGTGCCAGCAGCCAGGAGGCAGGGAACTATGGCTACACCTTC	CASSQEAGNYGYTF
TRBV20-1	many	TRBD2	TRBJ2-7	TGCAGTGCTAGACCCTTTGGCCTTACTAGCGGAGACTACGAGCAGTACTTC	CSARPFGLTSGDYEQYF
TRBV7-2	many	.	TRBJ1-2	TGTGCCAGCAGCGCCTTATATGGCTACACCTTC	CASSALYGYTF
TRBV30	few	.	TRBJ1-5	TGTGCCTGGAGTGTACGTGGGGGCGGGGCTCAGCCCCAGCATTTT	CAWSVRGGGAQPQHF
TRBV28	many	.	TRBJ1-3	TGTGCCAGCACAATGGATGAGGGGGAATCGAGAATAAACACCATATATTTT	CASTMDEGESRINTIYF
TRBV30	.	.	TRBJ1-2	TGTGCCTGGAGTGAGGCGTCTGGCTACACCTTC	CAWSEASGYTF
TRBV10-1	many	TRBD2	TRBJ2-7	TGCGCCAGCAGTGAGTACGAGTTAGCGGGCCGCTACGAGCAGTACTTC	CASSEYELAGRYEQYF
TRBV12-3/TRBV12-4	few	.	TRBJ1-1	TGTGCCAGCAGTTGGGCACGCGCTGGGAACACTGAAGCTTTCTTT	CASSWARAGNTEAFF
TRBV2	many	TRBD1	TRBJ1-2	TGTGCCAGCAGTGAAGCGCTTCTTGTGGGGACAGGGGTTGGCTACACCTTC	CASSEALLVGTGVGYTF
TRBV12-3/TRBV12-4	many	TRBD1	TRBJ2-7	TGTGCCAGCAGGCCCACCTCCGGGACAGGTCCGTACTTC	CASRPTSGTGPYF
TRBV12-3/TRBV12-4	many	TRBD1	TRBJ2-7	TGTGCCAGCAGTTTCTTTCGCAGGGGGAGCGGCGAGCAGTACTTC	CASSFFRRGSGEQYF
TRBV20-1	.	.	TRBJ2-7	TGCAGTGCTAAAACAGGGCATAGCTCTTACGAGCAGTACTTC	CSAKTGHSSYEQYF
TRBV20-1	many	TRBD1	TRBJ2-5	TGCAGTGCCACGACAGGGGGAGAGACCCAGTACTTC	CSATTGGETQYF
TRBV11-2	many	TRBD1	TRBJ1-1	TGTGCCAGCAGCCTAGTTCGCGGACAGGGTGAAGCTTTCTTT	CASSLVRGQGEAFF
TRBV28	many	.	TRBJ1-6	TGTGCCAGCAGTTTCAGGGGCCACTCCCCACCCCTCCACTTT	CASSFRGHSPPLHF
TRBV4-1	many	.	TRBJ1-1	TGCGCCAGCAGCTTCCTTCTGGACTTGAGCACTGAAGCTTTCTTT	CASSFLLDLSTEAFF
TRBV19	many	.	TRBJ1-1	TGTGCCAGTAGTATCGCACTGGGCACGAACACTGAAGCTTTCTTT	CASSIALGTNTEAFF
TRBV12-3/TRBV12-4	many	.	TRBJ2-5	TGTGCCAGCAGTTTTTACATAGGTGGTGGAGAGACCCAGTACTTC	CASSFYIGGGETQYF